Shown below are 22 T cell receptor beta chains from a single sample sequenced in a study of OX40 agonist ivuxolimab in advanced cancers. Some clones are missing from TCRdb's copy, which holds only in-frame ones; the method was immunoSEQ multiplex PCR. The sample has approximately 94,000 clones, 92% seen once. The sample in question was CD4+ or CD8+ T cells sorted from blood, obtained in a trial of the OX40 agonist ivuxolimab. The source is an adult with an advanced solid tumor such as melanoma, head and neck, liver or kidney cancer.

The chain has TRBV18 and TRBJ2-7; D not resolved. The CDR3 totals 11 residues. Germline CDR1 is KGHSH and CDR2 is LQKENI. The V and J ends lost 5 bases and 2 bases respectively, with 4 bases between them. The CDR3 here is CASSETYEQYF. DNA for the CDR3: TGTGCCAGCTCAGAAACCTACGAGCAGTACTTC.

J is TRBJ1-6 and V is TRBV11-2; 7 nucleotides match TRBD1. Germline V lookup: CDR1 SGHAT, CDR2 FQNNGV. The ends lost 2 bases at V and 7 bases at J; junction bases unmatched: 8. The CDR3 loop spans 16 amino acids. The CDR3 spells CASSLWVQGQNSPLHF. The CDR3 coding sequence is TGTGCCAGCAGCTTATGGGTACAGGGACAGAATTCACCCCTCCACTTT.

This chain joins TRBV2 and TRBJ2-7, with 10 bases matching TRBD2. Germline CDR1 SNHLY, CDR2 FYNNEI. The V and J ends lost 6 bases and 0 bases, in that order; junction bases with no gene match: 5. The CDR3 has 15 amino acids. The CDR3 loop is CASRDSGRNSYEQYF. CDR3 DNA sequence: TGTGCCAGCAGAGATAGCGGGAGGAACTCCTACGAGCAGTACTTC.

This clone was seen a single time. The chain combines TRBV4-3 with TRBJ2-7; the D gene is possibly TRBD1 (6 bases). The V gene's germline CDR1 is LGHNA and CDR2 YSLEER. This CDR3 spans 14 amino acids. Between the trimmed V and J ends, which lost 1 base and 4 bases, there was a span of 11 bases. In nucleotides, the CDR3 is TGCGCCAGCAGCCAAGGCAGGGGTCCGTACGAGCAGTACTTC. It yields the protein CASSQGRGPYEQYF.

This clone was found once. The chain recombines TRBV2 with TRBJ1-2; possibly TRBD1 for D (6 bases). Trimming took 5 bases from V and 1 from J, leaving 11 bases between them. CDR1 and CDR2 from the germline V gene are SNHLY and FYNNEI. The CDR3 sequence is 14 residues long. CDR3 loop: CASSPGHLNYGYTF. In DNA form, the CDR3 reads TGTGCCAGCAGTCCGGGACATCTTAACTATGGCTACACCTTC.

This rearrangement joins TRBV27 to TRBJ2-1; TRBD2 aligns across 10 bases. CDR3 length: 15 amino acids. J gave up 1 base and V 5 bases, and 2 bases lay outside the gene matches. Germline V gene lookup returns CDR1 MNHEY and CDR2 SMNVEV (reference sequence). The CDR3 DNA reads TGTGCCAGCAGTCTAGCGGGAGTTTCCTACAATGAGCAGTTCTTC. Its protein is CASSLAGVSYNEQFF.

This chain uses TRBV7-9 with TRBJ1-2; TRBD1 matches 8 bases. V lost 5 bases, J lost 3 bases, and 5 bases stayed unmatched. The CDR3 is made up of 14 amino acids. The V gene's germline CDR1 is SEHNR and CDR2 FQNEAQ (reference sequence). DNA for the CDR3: TGTGCCAGCAGCCCCGGGACAGGCTACTATGGCTACACCTTC. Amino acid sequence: CASSPGTGYYGYTF.

This CDR3 is CSVDETQAFF. The DNA for the CDR3 is TGCAGCGTCGACGAGACTCAGGCTTTCTTT. V gene TRBV29-1 combines with J gene TRBJ1-1, with D uncertain. V was cut by 6 bases and J by 11 bases, with 13 bases left in between. There are 10 residues in the CDR3. Germline CDR1 SQVTM, CDR2 ANQGSEA. Full variable domain (rest looked up from reference TRBV29-1 and TRBJ1-1): SAVISQKPSRDICQRGTSLTIQCQVDSQVTMMFWYRQQPGQSLTLIATANQGSEATYESGFVIDKFPISRPNLTFSTLTVSNMSPEDSSIYLCSVDETQAFFGQGTRLTVV.

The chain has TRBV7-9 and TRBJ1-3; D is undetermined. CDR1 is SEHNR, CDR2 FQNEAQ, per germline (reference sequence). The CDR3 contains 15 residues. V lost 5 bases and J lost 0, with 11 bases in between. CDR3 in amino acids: CASSPILSSGNTIYF. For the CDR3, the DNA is TGTGCCAGCAGCCCCATTCTTAGCTCTGGAAACACCATATATTTT. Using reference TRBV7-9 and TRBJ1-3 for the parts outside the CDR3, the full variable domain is DTGVSQNPRHKITKRGQNVTFRCDPISEHNRLYWYRQTLGQGPEFLTYFQNEAQLEKSRLLSDRFSAERPKGSFSTLEIQRTEQGDSAMYLCASSPILSSGNTIYFGEGSWLTVV.

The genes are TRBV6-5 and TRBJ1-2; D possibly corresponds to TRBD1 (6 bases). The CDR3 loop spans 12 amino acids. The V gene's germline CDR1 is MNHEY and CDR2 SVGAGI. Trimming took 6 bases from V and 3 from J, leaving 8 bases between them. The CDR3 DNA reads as TGTGCCAGCAGGGGGGGGCACTATGGCTACACCTTC. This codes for CASRGGHYGYTF.

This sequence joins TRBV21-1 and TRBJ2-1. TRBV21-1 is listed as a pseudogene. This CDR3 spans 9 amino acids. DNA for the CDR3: TGTGCCAGCAGCAAAGACGAGTTCTTC. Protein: CASSKDEFF.

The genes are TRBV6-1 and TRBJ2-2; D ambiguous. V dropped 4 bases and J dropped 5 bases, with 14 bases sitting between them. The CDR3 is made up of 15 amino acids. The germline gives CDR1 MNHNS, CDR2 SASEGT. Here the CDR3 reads CASSGLSDRTGELFF. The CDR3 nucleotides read TGTGCCAGCAGTGGTTTATCCGACCGGACCGGGGAGCTGTTTTTT.

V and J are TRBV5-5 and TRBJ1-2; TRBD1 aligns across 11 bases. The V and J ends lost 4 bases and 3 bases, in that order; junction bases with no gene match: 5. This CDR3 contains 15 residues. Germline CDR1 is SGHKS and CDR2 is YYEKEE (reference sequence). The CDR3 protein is CASSPRDRGYYGYTF. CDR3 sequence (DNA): TGTGCCAGCAGCCCCCGGGACAGGGGGTACTATGGCTACACCTTC.

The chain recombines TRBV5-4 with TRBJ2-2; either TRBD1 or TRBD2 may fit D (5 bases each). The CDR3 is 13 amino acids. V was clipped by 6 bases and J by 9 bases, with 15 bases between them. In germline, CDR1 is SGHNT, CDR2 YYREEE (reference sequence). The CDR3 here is CASTTDGDRELFF. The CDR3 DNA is TGTGCCAGCACCACTGACGGGGACCGGGAGCTGTTTTTT.

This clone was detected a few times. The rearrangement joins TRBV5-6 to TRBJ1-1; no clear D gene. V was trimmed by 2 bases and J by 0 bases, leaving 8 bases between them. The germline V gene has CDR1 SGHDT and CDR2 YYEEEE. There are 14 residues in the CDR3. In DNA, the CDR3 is TGTGCCAGCAGCTTAACGGGCGTGAACACTGAAGCTTTCTTT. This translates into CASSLTGVNTEAFF.

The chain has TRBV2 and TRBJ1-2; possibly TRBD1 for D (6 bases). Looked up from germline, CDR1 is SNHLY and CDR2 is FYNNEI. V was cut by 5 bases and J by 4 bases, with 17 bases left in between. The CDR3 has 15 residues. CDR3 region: CASSFRGQLGYGYTF. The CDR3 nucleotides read TGTGCCAGCAGTTTTCGTGGACAGCTCGGCTATGGCTACACCTTC.

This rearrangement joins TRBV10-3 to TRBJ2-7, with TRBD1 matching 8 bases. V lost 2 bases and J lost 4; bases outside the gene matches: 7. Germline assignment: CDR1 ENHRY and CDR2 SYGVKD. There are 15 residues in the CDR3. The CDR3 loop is CAISEPGTGVYEQYF. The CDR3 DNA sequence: TGTGCCATCAGTGAGCCTGGGACAGGCGTTTACGAGCAGTACTTC.

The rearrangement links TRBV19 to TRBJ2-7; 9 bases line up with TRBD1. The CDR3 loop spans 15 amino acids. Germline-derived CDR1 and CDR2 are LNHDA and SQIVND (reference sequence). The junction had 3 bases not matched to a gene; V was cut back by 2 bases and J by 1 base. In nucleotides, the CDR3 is TGTGCCAGTAGTATAATGACAGGGGGGTCCTACGAGCAGTACTTC. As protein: CASSIMTGGSYEQYF.

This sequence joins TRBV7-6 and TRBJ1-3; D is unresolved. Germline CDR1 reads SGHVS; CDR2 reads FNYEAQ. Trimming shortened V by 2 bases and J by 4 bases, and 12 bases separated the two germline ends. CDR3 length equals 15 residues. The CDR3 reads CASSLPSGFGNTIYF. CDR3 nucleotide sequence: TGTGCCAGCAGCTTACCTTCTGGGTTCGGAAACACCATATATTTT.

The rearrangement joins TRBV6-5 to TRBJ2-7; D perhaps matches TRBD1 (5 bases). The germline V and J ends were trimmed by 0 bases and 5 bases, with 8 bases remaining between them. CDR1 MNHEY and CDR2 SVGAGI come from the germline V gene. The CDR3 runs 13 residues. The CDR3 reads CASSYSKGNEQYF. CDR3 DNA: TGTGCCAGCAGTTACTCCAAGGGGAACGAGCAGTACTTC.

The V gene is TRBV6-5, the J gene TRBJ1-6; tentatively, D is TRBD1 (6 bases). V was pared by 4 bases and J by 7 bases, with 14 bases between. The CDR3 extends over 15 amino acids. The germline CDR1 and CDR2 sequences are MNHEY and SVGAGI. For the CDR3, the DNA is TGTGCCAGCAGTTCCATAGGACAGCCCAATTCACCCCTCCACTTT. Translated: CASSSIGQPNSPLHF.

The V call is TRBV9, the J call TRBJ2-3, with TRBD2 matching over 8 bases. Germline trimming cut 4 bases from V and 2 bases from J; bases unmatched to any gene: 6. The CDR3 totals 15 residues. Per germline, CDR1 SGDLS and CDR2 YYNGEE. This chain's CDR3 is CASSPGLAYTDTQYF. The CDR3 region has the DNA TGTGCCAGCAGCCCTGGACTAGCCTACACAGATACGCAGTATTTT. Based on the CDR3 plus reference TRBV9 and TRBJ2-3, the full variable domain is DSGVTQTPKHLITATGQRVTLRCSPRSGDLSVYWYQQSLDQGLQFLIQYYNGEERAKGNILERFSAQQFPDLHSELNLSSLELGDSALYFCASSPGLAYTDTQYFGPGTRLTVL.